The clone carrying this TCR beta chain qualifies as medium-sized. Its cognate antigen is unknown. Germline CDR1 DFQATT, CDR2 SNEGSKA (reference sequence). The V gene lost 5 bases and the J gene lost 1 base, with 8 bases spanning the gap. The CDR3 runs to 12 residues. The study's findings and limits: In terms of TCR gene usage, tumor memory CD4+ T cells clustered together with blood and lymph node memory CD4+ cells, as well as with lymph node naive CD4+ cells. Whole repertoires were not studied in the larger cohort, only one V-J beta rearrangement. Tumor Treg TCRs overlapped most with tumor naive CD4+ cells.

Cells sorted as Tregs were CD4+, CD25+ and CD127-/low. Semi-nested PCR with Nested Universal Primer A followed constant-region reverse priming of full-length variable regions. From the 5' RACE reads, TCRdb called clonotypes with MiXCR, one entry per CDR3 protein. The data contain about 9,800 distinct CDR3 sequences, about 25% of them singletons. The gene calls are TRBV20-1 and TRBJ1-1; D remains ambiguous. The source is a female donor with breast cancer. Sequenced: Tregs sorted from blood. The CDR3 nucleotides are TGCAGTGCTTTAAACAGGAACACTGAAGCTTTCTTT. Translation: CSALNRNTEAFF.